This is a list of T cell receptor beta chains from one sample in a study of T cells of healthy individuals. From the 5' RACE reads, TCRdb called clonotypes with MiXCR, one entry per CDR3 protein. The top ten clones hold about 15% of a sample with 45,000 to 60,000 distinct CDR3 sequences, under 15% of them seen once. Every receptor here comes from a human donor in good health. Each CDR3 is given with its conserved first and last residue. A D gene is named only where the DNA matches it firmly. Where a row states a size, it is once, few, many or the class of an expanded clone; other rows omit it.

>TRBV7-9|TRBD2|many|TRBJ2-1
TGTGCCAGCAGCCAAGGCCACCGGGGACTAGCGGGGGCTAGCTCCTACAATGAGCAGTTCTTC
CASSQGHRGLAGASSYNEQFF
>TRBV20-1|.|many|TRBJ2-7
TGCAGTGCTAGACAGGGAAACGAGCAGTACTTC
CSARQGNEQYF
>TRBV5-4|.|.|TRBJ1-1
TGTGCCAGCAGCTTGGGGGGGGCGCGGGGCACTGAAGCTTTCTTT
CASSLGGARGTEAFF
>TRBV7-2|.|many|TRBJ2-7
TGTGCCAGCAGCTTAGTAAACAACGAGCAGTACTTC
CASSLVNNEQYF
>TRBV20-1|.|.|TRBJ2-3
TGCAGTGCTAGAGCACGAGCGGGCCTAGGCACAGATACGCAGTATTTT
CSARARAGLGTDTQYF
>TRBV5-6|.|many|TRBJ2-1
TGTGCCAGCAGCCTCCTGGGCAGGGATGAGCAGTTCTTC
CASSLLGRDEQFF
>TRBV6-4|TRBD2|many|TRBJ2-2
TGTGCCAGCAGTGGATACTCTTCTGGACTAGCGGGCTTATCGAACACCGGGGAGCTGTTTTTT
CASSGYSSGLAGLSNTGELFF
>TRBV3-1|.|few|TRBJ1-3
TGTGCCAGCAGCCAAGTGAGCCCGGGAAACACCATATATTTT
CASSQVSPGNTIYF
>TRBV19|.|.|TRBJ2-1
TGTGCCAGTAGCTTCTTGTTTAGCATTGGCAATGAGCAGTTCTTC
CASSFLFSIGNEQFF
>TRBV28|.|.|TRBJ1-1
TGTGCCAGCAGTTTGGTGCAGGGATGGAACACTGAAGCTTTCTTT
CASSLVQGWNTEAFF
>TRBV6-1|TRBD2|many|TRBJ2-3
TGTGCCAGCAAACTAGCGGGGGTTACAGATACGCAGTATTTT
CASKLAGVTDTQYF
>TRBV19|.|.|TRBJ2-3
TGTGCCAGTAGTTCGGGCTCTGGCACAGATACGCAGTATTTT
CASSSGSGTDTQYF
>TRBV5-6|TRBD1|.|TRBJ2-3
TGTGCCAGCAGCCGGGACAGGGGAGAAACAGATACGCAGTATTTT
CASSRDRGETDTQYF
>TRBV15|.|many|TRBJ2-7
TGTGCCACCAGGTCATCAGGATCCTACGAGCAGTACTTC
CATRSSGSYEQYF
>TRBV2|.|.|TRBJ1-5
TGTGCCAGCAGTAAGAGGGGTAGCAATCAGCCCCAGCATTTT
CASSKRGSNQPQHF
>TRBV4-1|.|.|TRBJ2-3
TGCGCCAGCAGCCAAGTAGGAGGGGGCACGGCAGATACGCAGTATTTT
CASSQVGGGTADTQYF
>TRBV28|.|many|TRBJ1-1
TGTGCCAGCATCCTGGGTGGACAGTTGAACACTGAAGCTTTCTTT
CASILGGQLNTEAFF
>TRBV12-3/TRBV12-4|.|.|TRBJ1-1
TGTGCCAGCAGTCCACAACAGGGATCGGGAACTTTCTTT
CASSPQQGSGTFF
>TRBV20-1|.|many|TRBJ2-3
TGCAGTGCTAGCCAGCCGGGACGAAATACGCAGTATTTT
CSASQPGRNTQYF
>TRBV2|TRBD2|many|TRBJ2-7
TGTGCCAGCAGTCCCCTAGCGGGAGTCCCCTACGAGCAGTACTTC
CASSPLAGVPYEQYF
>TRBV5-6|TRBD1|.|TRBJ2-4
TGTGCCAGCAGCTTGGCCGTGACAGGGCGGTCACAAAACATTCAGTACTTC
CASSLAVTGRSQNIQYF
>TRBV7-8|TRBD2|many|TRBJ2-3
TGTGCCAGCAGCATGGGACTAGCGGGCTACACAGATACGCAGTATTTT
CASSMGLAGYTDTQYF
>TRBV20-1|.|many|TRBJ1-4
TGCAGTGCTAGAGATCCGGCTGCAACTAATGAAAAACTGTTTTTT
CSARDPAATNEKLFF
>TRBV20-1|TRBD2|once|TRBJ2-3
TGCAGTGCTATAAAAATAGCGGGGGGGGGAGATACGCAGTATTTT
CSAIKIAGGGDTQYF
>TRBV12-3/TRBV12-4|.|few|TRBJ2-3
TGTGCCAGCAGCCTTGACAGGAGGGCGGCAGATACGCAGTATTTT
CASSLDRRAADTQYF
>TRBV20-1|.|.|TRBJ2-7
TGCAGTGCTAGAGATCAAGGGTACGAGCAGTACTTC
CSARDQGYEQYF
>TRBV4-3|.|many|TRBJ2-3
TGCGCCAGCAGCCAACGGGCGTCGGCTAGCACAGATACGCAGTATTTT
CASSQRASASTDTQYF
>TRBV27|.|many|TRBJ2-7
TGTGCCAGCCAGGGGGGTCCCTACGAGCAGTACTTC
CASQGGPYEQYF
>TRBV10-1|.|.|TRBJ2-3
TGCGCCAGCAGTGAGTCGAGGTCATACGATACGCAGTATTTT
CASSESRSYDTQYF
>TRBV2|TRBD2|many|TRBJ2-1
TGTGCCAGCAGTGCCCAGCTAGCGGGAGTACCACATGAGCAGTTCTTC
CASSAQLAGVPHEQFF
>TRBV6-4|.|many|TRBJ2-3
TGTGCCAGCAGTGCTGTCCCTAGCACAGATACGCAGTATTTT
CASSAVPSTDTQYF
>TRBV19|.|few|TRBJ1-2
TGTGCCAGTAGCCGCGGTCTCAGCTCCTATGGCTACACCTTC
CASSRGLSSYGYTF
>TRBV6-6|TRBD1|.|TRBJ1-2
TGTGCCAGCAGTTCGGAGGGGGCGATCTGGTATGGCTACACCTTC
CASSSEGAIWYGYTF
>TRBV7-9|TRBD1|.|TRBJ2-2
TGTGCCAGCCGGACAGGACCGAACACCGGGGAGCTGTTTTTT
CASRTGPNTGELFF
>TRBV6-5|.|medium-sized|TRBJ1-5
TGTGCCAGCAGCCCCGGACCGAGCAATCAGCCCCAGCATTTT
CASSPGPSNQPQHF
>TRBV7-2|.|.|TRBJ1-2
TGTGCCAGCAGCTCTTTAACCGGGGATCACTATGGCTACACCTTC
CASSSLTGDHYGYTF
>TRBV9|.|many|TRBJ2-3
TGTGCCAGCACCGCGCAAGACTCAGATACGCAGTATTTT
CASTAQDSDTQYF
>TRBV7-9|.|.|TRBJ1-1
TGTGCCAGCAGCTTGGGGGGATTTAAAGGGAACACTGAAGCTTTCTTT
CASSLGGFKGNTEAFF
>TRBV6-1|TRBD2|many|TRBJ2-3
TGTGCCAGCAGTGAAGGACTAGCGGGCTCAGATACGCAGTATTTT
CASSEGLAGSDTQYF
>TRBV2|TRBD2|many|TRBJ2-7
TGTGCCGGAAGGACTAGCGCCCACGAGCAGTACTTC
CAGRTSAHEQYF
>TRBV18|.|large|TRBJ2-7
TGTGCCAGCTCACCACGGGACGTCTCCTACGAGCAGTACTTC
CASSPRDVSYEQYF
>TRBV6-5|TRBD1|.|TRBJ2-3
TGTGCCAGCGGAGACAGGGCGCAGTATTTT
CASGDRAQYF
>TRBV20-1|TRBD2|.|TRBJ2-3
TGCAGTGGTCTGCGGGGGGGCCTGACAGATACGCAGTATTTT
CSGLRGGLTDTQYF
>TRBV19|TRBD2|.|TRBJ2-7
TGTGCCAGTCAATTCTCTAGCGGGGGTTCCTACGAGCAGTACTTC
CASQFSSGGSYEQYF
>TRBV10-3|.|many|TRBJ2-5
TGTGCCATCAGACCTGGAACTGGGGGAGAGACCCAGTACTTC
CAIRPGTGGETQYF
>TRBV2|TRBD2|many|TRBJ2-5
TGTGCCAGCGGAGCGGGGACTGGCGAGACCCAGTACTTC
CASGAGTGETQYF
>TRBV6-2/TRBV6-3|TRBD2|many|TRBJ2-5
TGTGCCAGCAGTTACTGGTCTAGCGGGGAGACCCAGTACTTC
CASSYWSSGETQYF
>TRBV7-2|TRBD1|few|TRBJ2-3
TGTGCCAGCAGCTTTTCGTCAGGGGGCCCAGATACGCAGTATTTT
CASSFSSGGPDTQYF
>TRBV29-1|.|.|TRBJ2-5
TGCAGCGTCCTCACGACAGGTTCTCAAGAGACCCAGTACTTC
CSVLTTGSQETQYF
>TRBV20-1|TRBD1|few|TRBJ2-5
TGCAGTGCTACGGGACAGTTGTTCGAGACCCAGTACTTC
CSATGQLFETQYF
>TRBV10-3|.|many|TRBJ2-5
TGTGCCATCAGTACCTCCCCGGGACAAGGAGAGACCCAGTACTTC
CAISTSPGQGETQYF
>TRBV5-6|.|many|TRBJ2-1
TGTGCCAGCAGCTTGGATACCACGAATGAGCAGTTCTTC
CASSLDTTNEQFF
>TRBV20-1|.|many|TRBJ1-6
TGCAGTGCGACCGCATCGGGGCAGTTTCATAATTCACCCCTCCACTTT
CSATASGQFHNSPLHF
>TRBV29-1|TRBD1|many|TRBJ2-3
TGCAGCGCTCGACAGGGCGGGGATACGCAGTATTTT
CSARQGGDTQYF
>TRBV30|.|many|TRBJ1-1
TGTGCCTGGGCGGCGGGTTTAAACACTGAAGCTTTCTTT
CAWAAGLNTEAFF
>TRBV7-3|TRBD2|many|TRBJ2-2
TGTGCCAGCAGTCTTAGCGGGGGGGCAACCGGGGAGCTGTTTTTT
CASSLSGGATGELFF
>TRBV6-2/TRBV6-3|.|many|TRBJ2-3
TGTGCCAGCAGTTACGGAACTTTGCAGTATTTT
CASSYGTLQYF